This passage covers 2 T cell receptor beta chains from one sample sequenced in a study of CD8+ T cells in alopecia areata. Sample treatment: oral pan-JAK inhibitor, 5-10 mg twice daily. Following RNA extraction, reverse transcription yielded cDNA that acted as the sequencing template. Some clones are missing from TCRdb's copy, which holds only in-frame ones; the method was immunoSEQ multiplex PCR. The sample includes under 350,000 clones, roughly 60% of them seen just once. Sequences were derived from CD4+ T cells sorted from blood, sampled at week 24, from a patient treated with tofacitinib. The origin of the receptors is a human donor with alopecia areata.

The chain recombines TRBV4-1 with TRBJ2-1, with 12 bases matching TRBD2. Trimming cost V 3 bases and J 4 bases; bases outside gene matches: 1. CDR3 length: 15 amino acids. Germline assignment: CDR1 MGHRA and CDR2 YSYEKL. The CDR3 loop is CASSHGTSGYNEQFF. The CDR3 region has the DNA TGCGCCAGCAGCCACGGGACTAGCGGGTACAATGAGCAGTTCTTC.

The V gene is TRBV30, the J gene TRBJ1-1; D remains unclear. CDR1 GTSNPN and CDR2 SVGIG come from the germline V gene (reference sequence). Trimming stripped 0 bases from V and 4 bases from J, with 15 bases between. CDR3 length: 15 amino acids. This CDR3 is CAWSVRRAVLTEAFF. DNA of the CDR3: TGTGCCTGGAGTGTACGTCGCGCAGTGCTCACTGAAGCTTTCTTT.